The rows below give T cell receptor beta chains drawn from one sample of a study of cytomegalovirus exposure and HLA in healthy donors. Measured with immunoSEQ multiplex PCR; TCRdb has only the in-frame clones, and not every one. The table lists some 140,000 clones, 70% to 80% of them singletons. The source material was PBMCs. These TCRs come from a female donor in good health and CMV-seropositive. Each CDR3 is given with its conserved first and last residue. A D gene is named only where the DNA matches it firmly. Part of the rows lack a size; the others show once, few, many or a class for expanded clones.

TRBJ2-7 | . | TRBV5-1 | few | TGCGCCAGCAGCTTGGGTGGAGGACCCTACGAGCAGTACTTC | CASSLGGGPYEQYF
TRBJ2-7 | . | TRBV9 | . | TGTGCCAGCAGCCCCCAGCAGGGCTACGAGCAGTACTTC | CASSPQQGYEQYF
TRBJ1-3 | . | TRBV5-8 | few | TGTGCCAGCAGCCGGCAGGGTCTTACTGGAAACACCATATATTTT | CASSRQGLTGNTIYF
TRBJ2-6 | . | TRBV5-1 | . | TGCGCCAGCAGCTTGGGGGTAGCCGGGGCCAACGTCCTGACTTTC | CASSLGVAGANVLTF
TRBJ1-4 | . | TRBV6-4 | . | TGTGCCAGCAGTGACGGGGAAGGGGCTAATGAAAAACTGTTTTTT | CASSDGEGANEKLFF
TRBJ2-2 | TRBD2 | TRBV2 | . | TGTGCCAGTTCGGGACTAGGGGTCGGGGAGCTGTTTTTT | CASSGLGVGELFF
TRBJ2-2 | . | TRBV10-1 | . | TGCGCCAGCAGATCGCTGACAGCACCTACCGGGGAGCTGTTTTTT | CASRSLTAPTGELFF
TRBJ2-3 | . | TRBV4-1 | few | TGCGCCAGCAGCCAAGGGGCAGGGCGAGGAACAGATACGCAGTATTTT | CASSQGAGRGTDTQYF
TRBJ2-5 | . | TRBV6-1 | . | TGTGCCAGCAGACACGGACAGTTCCAAGAGACCCAGTACTTC | CASRHGQFQETQYF
TRBJ1-2 | TRBD1 | TRBV5-4 | . | TGTGCCAGCAGCTTACCACAGGGGGGCTATGGCTACACCTTC | CASSLPQGGYGYTF
TRBJ1-1 | . | TRBV21-1 | . | TGTGCCAGCAGCAACGGGAGCACGAACACTGAAGCTTTCTTT | CASSNGSTNTEAFF
TRBJ2-7 | TRBD1 | TRBV5-1 | few | TGCGCCAGCAACCCGGGACAGGGCTACGAGCAGTACTTC | CASNPGQGYEQYF
TRBJ2-1 | . | TRBV5-4 | few | TGTGCCAGCAGCTTGGCGGGGGGCCACAATGAGCAGTTCTTC | CASSLAGGHNEQFF
TRBJ2-1 | TRBD1 | TRBV6-6 | once | TGTGCCAGCTTACCGGGACAGGATTACAATGAGCAGTTCTTC | CASLPGQDYNEQFF
TRBJ2-1 | . | TRBV7-6 | . | TGTGCCAGCAGCTCCCCGGCAGGAAGCTCCTACAATGAGCAGTTCTTC | CASSSPAGSSYNEQFF
TRBJ2-3 | TRBD2 | TRBV4-2 | . | TGTGCCAGCAGCCAAGATGGTGAGTCTAGCGGGCTCACAGATACGCAGTATTTT | CASSQDGESSGLTDTQYF
TRBJ2-2 | . | TRBV7-7 | . | TGTGCCAGCAGCTCGTCGGGGTCCGGGGAGCTGTTTTTT | CASSSSGSGELFF
TRBJ1-4 | TRBD1 | TRBV5-1 | . | TGCGCCAGCAGCTCCGGGACAGCACAAAATGAAAAACTGTTTTTT | CASSSGTAQNEKLFF
TRBJ2-3 | TRBD1 | TRBV5-4 | once | TGTGCCAGCAGCACGGACAGGGGAAAATCAGATACGCAGTATTTT | CASSTDRGKSDTQYF
TRBJ2-7 | . | TRBV6-6 | . | TGTGCCAGCAGTACCCACGGACAAGGGGATGCCGAGCAGTACTTC | CASSTHGQGDAEQYF
TRBJ2-7 | . | TRBV4-2 | once | TGTGCCAGCAGCCACGGGAAAGCCTACGAGCAGTACTTC | CASSHGKAYEQYF
TRBJ2-3 | . | TRBV9 | . | TGTGCCAGCAGCCTCGTAGCCTGGGAGCTTGGTACGCAGTATTTT | CASSLVAWELGTQYF
TRBJ2-5 | . | TRBV9 | . | TGTGCCAGCAGCGTAGGCCCGGTGGAGACCCAGTACTTC | CASSVGPVETQYF
TRBJ1-1 | TRBD1 | TRBV2 | few | TGTGCCAGCAGTAGACAGGGAGGCACTGAAGCTTTCTTT | CASSRQGGTEAFF
TRBJ2-3 | . | TRBV15 | . | TGTGCCACCAGCACCGGGAGCGGAACCGGCACAGATACGCAGTATTTT | CATSTGSGTGTDTQYF
TRBJ2-3 | . | TRBV13 | . | TGTGCCAGCAGCCCAACACCCAGCGGACGCACAGATACGCAGTATTTT | CASSPTPSGRTDTQYF
TRBJ1-3 | TRBD1 | TRBV19 | . | TGTGCCAGTAGGCCTCCCGGGACAGCTAAGGACGTCGGAAACACCATATATTTT | CASRPPGTAKDVGNTIYF
TRBJ2-5 | . | TRBV5-1 | once | TGCGCCAGCAGCTTACTCGAGACCCAGTACTTC | CASSLLETQYF